This TCR beta chain was retrieved from a study of a mutant IDH1 vaccine in newly diagnosed glioma. Germline CDR1 reads MNHNY; CDR2 reads SVGAGI (reference sequence). This CDR3 has 14 amino acids. Trimming removed 8 bases from V and 1 base from J, with 14 bases in between. Produced via immunoSEQ multiplex PCR; TCRdb's table is partial and in-frame only. The top ten hold over 4% of the sample, which has about 33,000 clones, 75% to 90% seen once. Time point given: baseline, week 1 (first vaccination visit). This sample's treatment: pre-vaccination baseline after standard-of-care therapy. Here the sequenced sample was PBMCs, taken from a glioma patient treated with radiotherapy, temozolomide or both. This chain links TRBV6-6 with TRBJ1-1; D possibly corresponds to TRBD1 (5 bases). This clonotype was sampled from a woman between 35 and 50 years old with glioma. The CDR3 coding sequence is TGTGCCAGCGGGATAGGGGACCAGAACACTGAAGCTTTCTTT. It translates to CASGIGDQNTEAFF.